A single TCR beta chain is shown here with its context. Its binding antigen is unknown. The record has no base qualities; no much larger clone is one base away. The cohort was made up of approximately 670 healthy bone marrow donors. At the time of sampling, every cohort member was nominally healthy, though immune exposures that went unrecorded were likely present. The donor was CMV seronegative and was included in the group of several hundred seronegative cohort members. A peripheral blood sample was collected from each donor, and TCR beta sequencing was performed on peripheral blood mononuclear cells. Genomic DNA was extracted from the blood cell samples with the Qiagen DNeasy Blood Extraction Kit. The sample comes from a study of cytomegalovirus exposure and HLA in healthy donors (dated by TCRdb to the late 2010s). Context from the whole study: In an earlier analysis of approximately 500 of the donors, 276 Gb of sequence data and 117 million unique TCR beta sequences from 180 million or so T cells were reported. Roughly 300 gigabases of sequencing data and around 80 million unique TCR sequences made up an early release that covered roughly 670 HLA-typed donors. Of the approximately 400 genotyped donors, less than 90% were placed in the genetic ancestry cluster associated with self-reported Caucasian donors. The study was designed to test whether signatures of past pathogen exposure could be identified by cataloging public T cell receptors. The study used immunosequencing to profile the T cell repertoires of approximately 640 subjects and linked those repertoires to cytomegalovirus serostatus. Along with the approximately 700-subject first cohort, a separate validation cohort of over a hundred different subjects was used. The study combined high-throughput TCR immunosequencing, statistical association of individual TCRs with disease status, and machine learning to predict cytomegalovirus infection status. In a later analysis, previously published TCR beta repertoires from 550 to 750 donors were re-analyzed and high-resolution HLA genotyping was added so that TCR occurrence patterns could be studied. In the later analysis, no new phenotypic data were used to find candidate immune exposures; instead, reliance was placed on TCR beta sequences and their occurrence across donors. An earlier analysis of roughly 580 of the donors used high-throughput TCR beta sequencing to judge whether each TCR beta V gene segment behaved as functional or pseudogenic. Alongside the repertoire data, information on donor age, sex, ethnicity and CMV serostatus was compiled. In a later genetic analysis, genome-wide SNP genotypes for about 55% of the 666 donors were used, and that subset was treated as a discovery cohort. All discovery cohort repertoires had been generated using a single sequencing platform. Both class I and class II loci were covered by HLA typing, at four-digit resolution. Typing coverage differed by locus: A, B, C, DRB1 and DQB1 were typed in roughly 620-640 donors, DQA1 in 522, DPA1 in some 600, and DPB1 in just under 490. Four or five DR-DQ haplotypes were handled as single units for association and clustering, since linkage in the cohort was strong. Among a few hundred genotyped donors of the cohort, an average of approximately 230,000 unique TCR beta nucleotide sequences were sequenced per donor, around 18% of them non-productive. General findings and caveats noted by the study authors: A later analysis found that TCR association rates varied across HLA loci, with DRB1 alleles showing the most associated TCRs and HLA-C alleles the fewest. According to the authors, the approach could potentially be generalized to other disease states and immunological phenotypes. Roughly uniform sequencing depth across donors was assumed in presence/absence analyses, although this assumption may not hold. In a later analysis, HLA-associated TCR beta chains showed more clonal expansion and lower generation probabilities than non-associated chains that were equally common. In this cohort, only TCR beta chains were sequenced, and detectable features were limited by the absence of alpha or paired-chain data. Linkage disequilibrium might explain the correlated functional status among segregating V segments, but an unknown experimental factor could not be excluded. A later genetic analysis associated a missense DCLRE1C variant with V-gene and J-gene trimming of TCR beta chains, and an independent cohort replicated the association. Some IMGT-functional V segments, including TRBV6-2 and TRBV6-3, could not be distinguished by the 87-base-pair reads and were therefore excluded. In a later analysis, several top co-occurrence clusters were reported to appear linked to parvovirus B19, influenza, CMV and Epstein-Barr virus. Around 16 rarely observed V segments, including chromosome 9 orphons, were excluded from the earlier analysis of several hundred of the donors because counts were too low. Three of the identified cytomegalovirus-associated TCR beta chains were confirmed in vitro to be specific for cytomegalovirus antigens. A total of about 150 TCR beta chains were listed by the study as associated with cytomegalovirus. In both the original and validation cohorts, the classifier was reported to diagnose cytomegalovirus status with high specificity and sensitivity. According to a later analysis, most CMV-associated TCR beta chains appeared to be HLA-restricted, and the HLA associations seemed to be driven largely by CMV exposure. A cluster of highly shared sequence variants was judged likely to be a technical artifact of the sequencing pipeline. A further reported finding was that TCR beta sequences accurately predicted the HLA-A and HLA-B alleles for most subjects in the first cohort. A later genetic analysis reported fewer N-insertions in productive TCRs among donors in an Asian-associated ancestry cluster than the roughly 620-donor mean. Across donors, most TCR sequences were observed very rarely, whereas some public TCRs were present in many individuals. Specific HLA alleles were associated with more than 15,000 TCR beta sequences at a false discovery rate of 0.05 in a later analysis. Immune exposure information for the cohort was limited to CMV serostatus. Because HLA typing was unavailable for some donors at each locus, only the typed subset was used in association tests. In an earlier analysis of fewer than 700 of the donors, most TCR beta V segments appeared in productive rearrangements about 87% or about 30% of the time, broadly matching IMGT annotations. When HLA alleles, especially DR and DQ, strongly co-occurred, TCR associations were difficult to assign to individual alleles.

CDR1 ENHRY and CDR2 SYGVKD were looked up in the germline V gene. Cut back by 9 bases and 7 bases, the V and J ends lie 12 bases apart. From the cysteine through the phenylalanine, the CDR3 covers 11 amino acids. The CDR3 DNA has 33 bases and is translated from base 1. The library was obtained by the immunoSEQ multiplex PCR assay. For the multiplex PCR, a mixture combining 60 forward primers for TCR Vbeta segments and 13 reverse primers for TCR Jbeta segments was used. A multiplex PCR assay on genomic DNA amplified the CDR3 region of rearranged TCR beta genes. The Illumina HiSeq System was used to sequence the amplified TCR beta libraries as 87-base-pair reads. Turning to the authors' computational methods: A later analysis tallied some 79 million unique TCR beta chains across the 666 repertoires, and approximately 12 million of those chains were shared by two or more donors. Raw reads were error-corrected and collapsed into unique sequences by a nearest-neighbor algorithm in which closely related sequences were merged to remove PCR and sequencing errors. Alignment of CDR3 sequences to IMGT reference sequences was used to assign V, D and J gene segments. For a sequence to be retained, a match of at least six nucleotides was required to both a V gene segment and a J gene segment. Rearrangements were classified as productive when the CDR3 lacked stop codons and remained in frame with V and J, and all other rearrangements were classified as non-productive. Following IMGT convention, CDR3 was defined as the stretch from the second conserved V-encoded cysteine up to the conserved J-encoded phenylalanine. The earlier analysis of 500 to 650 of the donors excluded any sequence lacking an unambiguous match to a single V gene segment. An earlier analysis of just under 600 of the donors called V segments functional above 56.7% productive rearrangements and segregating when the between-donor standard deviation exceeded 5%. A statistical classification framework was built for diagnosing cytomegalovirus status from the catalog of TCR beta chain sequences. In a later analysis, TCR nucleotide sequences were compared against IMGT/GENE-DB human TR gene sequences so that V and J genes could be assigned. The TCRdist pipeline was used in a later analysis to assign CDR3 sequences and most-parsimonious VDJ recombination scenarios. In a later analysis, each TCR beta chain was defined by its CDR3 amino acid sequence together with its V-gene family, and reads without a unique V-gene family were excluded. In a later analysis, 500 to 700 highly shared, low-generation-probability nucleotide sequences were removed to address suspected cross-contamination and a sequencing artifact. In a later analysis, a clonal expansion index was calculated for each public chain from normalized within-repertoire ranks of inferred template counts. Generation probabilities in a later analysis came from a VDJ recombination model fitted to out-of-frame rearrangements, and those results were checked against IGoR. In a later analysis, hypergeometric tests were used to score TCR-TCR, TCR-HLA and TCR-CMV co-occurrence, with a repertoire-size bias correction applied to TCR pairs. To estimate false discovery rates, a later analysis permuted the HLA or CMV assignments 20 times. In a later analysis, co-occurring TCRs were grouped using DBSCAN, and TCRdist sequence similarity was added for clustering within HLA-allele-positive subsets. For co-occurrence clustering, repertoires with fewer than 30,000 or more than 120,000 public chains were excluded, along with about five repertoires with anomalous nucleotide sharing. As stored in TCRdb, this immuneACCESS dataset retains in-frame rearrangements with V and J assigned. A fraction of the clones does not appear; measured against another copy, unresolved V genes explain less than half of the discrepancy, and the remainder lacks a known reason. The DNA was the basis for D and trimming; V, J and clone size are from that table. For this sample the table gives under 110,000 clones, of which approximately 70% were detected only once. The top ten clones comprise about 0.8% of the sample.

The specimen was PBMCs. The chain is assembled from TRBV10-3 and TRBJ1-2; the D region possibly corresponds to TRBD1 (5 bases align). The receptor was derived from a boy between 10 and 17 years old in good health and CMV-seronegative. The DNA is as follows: TGTGCCATGGGGGGGGGTAGTGGCTACACCTTC. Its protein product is CAMGGGSGYTF.